The clone carrying this T cell receptor beta chain has just a few counts. As yet, its antigen is unknown. This record belongs to a study of beta chain features in type 1 diabetes. As for the study in general: Comparable age, gender and cell yields were observed in patients relative to healthy donors. Examined across all samples were about 110 million sorted cells. Study findings and constraints: All four CD4+ subsets of Type 1 diabetes patients contained TCRB CDR3s that were moderately but significantly shorter.

Of the isolated RNA, all was reverse transcribed, and so the sequenced material was expressed TCRB transcripts. Produced via immunoSEQ multiplex PCR; TCRdb's table is partial and in-frame only. The sample lists 620,000 or so clones; around 15% were seen once. Per the germline V gene, CDR1 is SGDLS and CDR2 is YYNGEE. This CDR3 spans 17 amino acids. Trimming cost V 0 bases and J 4 bases; bases outside gene matches: 11. Sequencing was carried out using naive CD4+ T cells from blood. The receptor's source is a man younger than 35 in good health. The J gene is TRBJ2-5, the V gene TRBV9, with TRBD2 identical over 8 bases. CDR3 coding DNA: TGTGCCAGCAGCGTAGCCCTTAGCGGGATGTGGGCAGAGACCCAGTACTTC. Translation gives CASSVALSGMWAETQYF.